This T cell receptor beta chain originates from a study of breast tumors, draining lymph nodes, adjacent tissues listed by TCRdb under 2016. About the investigation overall: TCR beta repertoires were compared across tumor, adjacent nontumor tissue and axillary lymph nodes obtained from breast cancer patients. In human breast cancer, the study set out to assess how tumor, surrounding tissue and draining lymph node repertoires relate to one another and whether T cells might be exchanged between them. Broad study findings and their caveats: In luminal-like breast cancer, tumor and nontumor tissue repertoires resembled each other significantly more than in basal-like breast cancer. Rather than being directly demonstrated, the conclusion that tumor T cells originate in lymph nodes was presented as consistent with a hypothesis. Tumor T-cell repertoires showed less diversity than lymph node repertoires and more diversity than nontumor tissue repertoires, and tumor T-cell repertoires showed preferential V and J gene usage. The data were considered consistent with the idea that most tumor T cells come from the lymph node and then expand in tumor tissue.

The CDR3 numbers 14 residues from cysteine through phenylalanine. The kept DNA is CDR3 alone, 42 bases in frame from the first base. Trimming costs V 0 bases and J 0 bases, and their ends lie 4 bases apart. For CDR1 and CDR2, the germline V gene lists SGHRS and YFSETQ. Lymph node samples were obtained from the axillary draining lymph nodes of breast cancer patients. TCRdb shows the sequencer as Illumina HiSeq 2000. Multiplex PCR amplification was used to generate the TCR beta chain libraries. The amplified TCR beta chain products were analyzed by high-throughput sequencing. Through fastp at Q25 and MiXCR, TCRdb rebuilt clones from the public reads, retaining in-frame beta chains. Rows merge per CDR3 protein into single entries with the most common DNA and genes. Here the sample has fewer than 140,000 distinct CDR3 sequences; less than 40% occur a single time. Around 6% of the sample goes to the ten largest clones.

This clonotype came up many times. The antigen it binds to is not known. No base quality values were provided; no much bigger clone lies one nucleotide off. Sequencing was performed on axillary lymph node tissue. The receptor comes from a female donor with breast cancer. Some clones in this sample may be carry-over from other donors' samples. In this chain, TRBV5-1 is recombined with TRBJ1-3; the D gene is not confidently resolved. Read as DNA, the sequence is TGCGCCAGCAGCTTGGAACACTCTGGAAACACCATATATTTT. Its amino acids are CASSLEHSGNTIYF.